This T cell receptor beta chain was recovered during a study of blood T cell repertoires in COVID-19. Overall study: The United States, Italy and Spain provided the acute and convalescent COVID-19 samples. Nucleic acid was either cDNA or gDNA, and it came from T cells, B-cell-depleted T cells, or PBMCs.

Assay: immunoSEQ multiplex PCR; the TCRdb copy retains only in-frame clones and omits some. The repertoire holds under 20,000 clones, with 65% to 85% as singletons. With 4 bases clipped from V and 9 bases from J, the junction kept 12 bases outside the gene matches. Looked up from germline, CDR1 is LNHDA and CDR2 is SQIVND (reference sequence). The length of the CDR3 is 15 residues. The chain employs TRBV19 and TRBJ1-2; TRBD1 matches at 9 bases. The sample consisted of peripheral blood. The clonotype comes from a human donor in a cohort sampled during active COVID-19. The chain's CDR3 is CASSKTGTGFLSYTF. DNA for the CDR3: TGTGCCAGTAGTAAGACCGGGACAGGGTTTCTTAGCTACACCTTC. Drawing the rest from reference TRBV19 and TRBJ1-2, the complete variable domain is DGGITQSPKYLFRKEGQNVTLSCEQNLNHDAMYWYRQDPGQGLRLIYYSQIVNDFQKGDIAEGYSVSREKKESFPLTVTSAQKNPTAFYLCASSKTGTGFLSYTFGSGTRLTVV.